This T cell receptor beta chain was identified during a study of CXCR3-negative and CXCR3-positive naive CD8 T cells. The CDR3 runs to 14 residues. Germline loops: CDR1 SGHAT, CDR2 FQNNGV. Whole-study results and caveats: For CXCR3-positive naive cells, TRB CDR3s were more hydrophobic than those of CXCR3-negative naive cells.

A remark on this clonotype: Antigen: not known.

UMI labels and 5' RACE were used to prepare the TRB cDNA libraries. TCRdb derives one entry per CDR3 protein from the 5' RACE reads, leaving out DNA. Listed are 55,000 to 75,000 distinct CDR3 sequences; around 0.8% falls within the top ten. Sequenced input: naive CXCR3+ CD8+ T cells from blood. The subset denotes: CD45RO-CCR7+CD27+CD95- naive CD8+ T cells expressing CXCR3 (TNR3+). The rearrangement uses TRBV11-2 and TRBJ2-5; TCRdb proposes TRBD2, but this gene call is untestable without DNA. This TCR derives from a human donor in good health. Some clones in this sample may be carry-over from other donors' samples. The CDR3 loop reads CASSFYMGEETQYF.